The sample holds a few counts of the clone carrying this T cell receptor (beta chain). The source of the sample is a study of T-cell reconstitution after alpha-beta-depleted transplantation in children. The CDR3 runs 12 residues. Trimming removed 1 base at V and 5 bases at J, with 8 bases between. Germline V lookup: CDR1 DFQATT, CDR2 SNEGSKA (reference sequence). Unique molecular identifiers tagged the TCRbeta library. TCRdb independently ran MiXCR on the PCR reads; one entry per CDR3 protein. The repertoire has 450,000 to 600,000 distinct CDR3 sequences, about 31% of them found once; the top ten carry 2% to 2.5%.

The gene calls are TRBV20-1 and TRBJ2-5, with D tentatively TRBD1 (5 bases). This receptor was taken from a human donor who donated a stem cell graft to a child with aplastic anemia. Sequencing was performed on PBMCs from the stem cell graft donor, taken from the stem cell graft. The CDR3 sequence: CSARGQRETQYF. In DNA form, the CDR3 reads TGCAGTGCTAGAGGACAGAGGGAGACCCAGTACTTC.